Below are 30 T cell receptor beta chains sequenced from a single sample in a study of regulatory T cells in long-lasting Graves disease. Time point meaning: persistent/refractory GD, antithyroid drugs over 5 years with positive TRAb. Following extraction of RNA from PBMCs, that RNA was used to make the TCR library. Sequencing libraries for TCR beta were prepared with iRepertoire HTBI primers and Arm-PCR of CDR3 regions. Using its own MiXCR run on the multiplex PCR reads, TCRdb lists one record per CDR3 protein. The sample shows roughly 430,000 distinct CDR3 sequences, 20% to 25% of them seen only once. The specimen was peripheral blood mononuclear cells (PBMCs), collected when the disease was refractory, from a patient treated with antithyroid drugs. The source of these receptors is a female donor with Graves disease.

This clonotype was picked up many times. This sequence joins TRBV28 and TRBJ2-5, with TRBD2 matching over 11 bases. The CDR3 consists of 16 residues. V shed 5 bases, J shed 7 bases, and the junction held 12 bases outside the gene matches. CDR1 is MDHEN, CDR2 SYDVKM, per germline. CDR3 residues: CASSDLAGGRFGTQYF. The CDR3, as DNA: TGTGCCAGCAGTGATCTAGCGGGAGGACGCTTCGGGACCCAGTACTTC.

The chain is built from TRBV9 and TRBJ2-7; D is unresolved. From germline, CDR1 is SGDLS and CDR2 YYNGEE. The CDR3 runs to 15 residues. Trimming cost V 0 bases and J 2 bases, with 12 bases left between them. The CDR3 protein is CASSVGGLPTYEQYF. CDR3 in DNA: TGTGCCAGCAGCGTAGGCGGTCTCCCTACCTACGAGCAGTACTTC.

This clonotype occurred many times. V is TRBV28 and J is TRBJ1-4, with TRBD1 identical over 7 bases. Germline V gives CDR1 MDHEN, CDR2 SYDVKM. CDR3 length equals 12 residues. CDR3 sequence (DNA): TGTGCTACCGGGACAGAAAATGAAAAACTGTTTTTT. Protein product: CATGTENEKLFF.

This clonotype came up many times. This chain links TRBV28 with TRBJ1-4; 7 nucleotides agree with TRBD1. Germline CDR1 MDHEN, CDR2 SYDVKM. The CDR3 loop spans 14 amino acids. V shed 0 bases, J shed 6 bases, and the junction held 1 base outside the gene matches. CDR3: CASSLWGTDEKLFF. Written as DNA, the CDR3 is TGTGCCAGCAGTTTATGGGGGACAGATGAAAAACTGTTTTTT.

This clonotype was seen ten or more times. The V gene is TRBV9, the J gene TRBJ2-5; D is unresolved. There are 14 residues in the CDR3. Germline CDR1 is SGDLS and CDR2 is YYNGEE. V lost 0 bases and J 5 bases, leaving 11 bases between the germline ends. CDR3 amino acids: CASSVEGGMETQYF. The CDR3 DNA reads TGTGCCAGCAGCGTAGAGGGTGGAATGGAGACCCAGTACTTC.

This clonotype was picked up many times. This chain links TRBV28 with TRBJ2-7, with D perhaps assigned TRBD1 or TRBD2 (5 bases each). V lost 11 bases, J lost 4 bases, and 24 bases lay in between. The CDR3 totals 15 residues. CDR1 and CDR2 (germline): MDHEN, SYDVKM. In DNA form, the CDR3 reads TGTGCCGCCACTAACAAGGGACCATCGACTTACGAGCAGTACTTC. It yields the protein CAATNKGPSTYEQYF.

In the case of this clonotype: Just one base apart from a much larger clone, this may be a read error. The chain links TRBV29-1 to TRBJ2-5; 7 nucleotides agree with TRBD2. Germline CDR1 and CDR2: SQVTM and ANQGSEA. The CDR3 contains 13 residues. Unmatched junction bases numbered 11, after V lost 6 bases and J lost 7 bases. The CDR3, as DNA: TGCAGCGTGGGGGATCTCACGGGGGGGACCCAGTACTTC. This translates into CSVGDLTGGTQYF.

The chain is built from TRBV5-1 and TRBJ1-2; TRBD1 aligns across 10 bases. Per germline, CDR1 SGHRS and CDR2 YFSETQ. This CDR3 contains 15 residues. With 0 bases clipped from V and 7 bases from J, the junction kept 6 bases outside the gene matches. The CDR3 DNA is TGCGCCAGCAGCTTGGATATGACAGGGGGCGGTGGCTACACCTTC. Translated: CASSLDMTGGGGYTF.

This clonotype has just a few counts. The rearrangement uses TRBV20-1 and TRBJ2-7, with 8 bases lining up with TRBD2. Looked up from germline, CDR1 is DFQATT and CDR2 is SNEGSKA (reference sequence). This CDR3 is 17 amino acids long. J lost 7 bases, V lost 0 bases, and 17 bases had no gene match. The CDR3 region has the DNA TGCAGTGCTAGAGATCCTTTGGCGGAACTAGCGGAAGGGGAGCAGTACTTC. Protein: CSARDPLAELAEGEQYF.

At least ten counts were recorded for this clonotype. The chain employs TRBV3-1 and TRBJ2-2, with D maybe TRBD2 (6 bases). V lost 2 bases to trimming and J lost 3 bases, with 10 bases between them. This CDR3 is built from 15 residues. Germline-derived CDR1 and CDR2 are LGHDT and YNNKEL (reference sequence). This CDR3 reads CASSQPGLYTGELFF. As DNA, the CDR3 is TGTGCCAGCAGCCAACCGGGACTGTACACCGGGGAGCTGTTTTTT.

For this clonotype: It may be a read error: a sequence one base away is much more abundant. The chain combines TRBV5-1 with TRBJ1-1; D may be TRBD1 (6 bases). The CDR3 has 14 residues. Looked up from germline, CDR1 is SGHRS and CDR2 is YFSETQ. The DNA of the CDR3 is TGCGCCAGCAGCTTTGTTTCCGGGGACACTGAAGTTTTCTTT. Translated, it gives CASSFVSGDTEVFF.

This clonotype was detected many times. The J gene is TRBJ1-5, the V gene TRBV5-5; 9 bases map to TRBD1. The CDR3 is made up of 15 amino acids. V shed 4 bases, J shed 4 bases, and the junction held 6 bases outside the gene matches. Germline values: CDR1 SGHKS, CDR2 YYEKEE (reference sequence). The CDR3 loop reads CASSPGTGFNQPQHF. The CDR3 DNA reads TGTGCCAGCAGCCCCGGGACAGGGTTTAATCAGCCCCAGCATTTT.

This clonotype has at least ten counts. CDR3 sequence: CASSQGGAGLNYEQYF. The CDR3 coding sequence is TGTGCCAGCAGCCAAGGCGGCGCAGGGTTAAACTACGAGCAGTACTTC. This chain uses TRBV28 with TRBJ2-7; D may be TRBD1 (5 bases). Germline V gene lookup returns CDR1 MDHEN and CDR2 SYDVKM. V gave up 6 bases and J gave up 3 bases, with 21 bases separating them. This CDR3 comprises 16 residues.

V usage is TRBV6-5 and J usage is TRBJ2-4, with D perhaps being TRBD1 or TRBD2 (6 bases each). Germline CDR1 is MNHEY and CDR2 is SVGAGI. The CDR3 consists of 17 residues. Trimming left V 0 bases short and J 0 bases short, with 12 bases between. As DNA, the CDR3 is TGTGCCAGCAGTTACTCCTTACGGGGGCTAGCCAAAAACATTCAGTACTTC. It yields the protein CASSYSLRGLAKNIQYF.

The J gene is TRBJ1-1, the V gene TRBV20-1; possibly TRBD1 for D (6 bases). V lost 8 bases, J lost 6 bases, and 22 bases lay in between. Germline CDR1 is DFQATT and CDR2 is SNEGSKA (reference sequence). This CDR3 region has 14 residues. CDR3 in DNA: TGCAGTACCCGGGGGGGGGGGGGGGGCCCTGAAGCTTTCTTT. Amino acids: CSTRGGGGGPEAFF.

Many counts were recorded for this clonotype. The J gene is TRBJ2-7, the V gene TRBV7-8; D is possibly TRBD2 (5 bases). V lost 4 bases, J lost 11 bases, and 18 bases lay in between. CDR3 length: 13 residues. The germline V gene encodes CDR1 SGHVS and CDR2 FQNEAQ. The CDR3 region is CASSSEAETSEYF. The CDR3 bases are TGTGCCAGCAGCTCGGAAGCGGAAACATCCGAGTACTTC.

Only a few counts were recorded for this clonotype. J is TRBJ1-1 and V is TRBV3-1; D gene uncertain. The CDR3 contains 15 residues. V was cut by 2 bases and J by 1 base, with 11 bases left in between. Germline V gives CDR1 LGHDT, CDR2 YNNKEL (reference sequence). The CDR3 here is CASSQNRGRNTEAFF. The CDR3 DNA is TGTGCCAGCAGCCAAAATCGGGGTCGGAACACTGAAGCTTTCTTT.

This clonotype has ten or more counts. The chain couples TRBV28 to TRBJ2-2; possibly TRBD2 for D (5 bases). The CDR3 runs 15 residues. Germline V gene data show CDR1 as MDHEN and CDR2 as SYDVKM. Between the trimmed V and J ends, which lost 3 bases and 3 bases, there was a span of 11 bases. CDR3 nucleotide sequence: TGTGCCAGCAGTTTTTGGCGGGCTCACACCGGGGAGCTGTTTTTT. This sequence encodes CASSFWRAHTGELFF.

At least ten counts were recorded for this clonotype. V is TRBV6-1 and J is TRBJ1-2; D gene ambiguous. CDR1 and CDR2 (germline): MNHNS, SASEGT. CDR3 length: 13 residues. The V gene lost 4 bases and the J gene lost 7 bases, with 13 bases spanning the gap. CDR3 loop: CASSATGSVGYTF. The CDR3 DNA is TGTGCCAGCAGTGCGACGGGGTCGGTTGGCTACACCTTC.

The rearrangement uses TRBV27 and TRBJ2-1; 7 bases align to TRBD1. Per germline, CDR1 MNHEY and CDR2 SMNVEV (reference sequence). V lost 4 bases and J lost 1; bases outside the gene matches: 7. The CDR3 runs to 16 residues. The CDR3 nucleotides are TGTGCCAGCAGTTCACCCAGGGGGTTATCCTACAATGAGCAGTTCTTC. It is translated as CASSSPRGLSYNEQFF.

The sample holds a few counts of this clonotype. A single base separates this from a much larger clone, so it may be a read error. The V and J genes are TRBV2 and TRBJ2-2; D ambiguous. The CDR3 is 12 amino acids. Germline CDR1 reads SNHLY; CDR2 reads FYNNEI. Trimming cost V 8 bases and J 4 bases, with 8 bases left between them. The CDR3 loop is CASSESTGELFF. CDR3 nucleotide sequence: TGTGCCAGCTCTGAGAGCACCGGGGAGCTGTTTTTT. The full variable domain, in which reference TRBV2 and TRBJ2-2 provide the parts outside the CDR3, is EPEVTQTPSHQVTQMGQEVILRCVPISNHLYFYWYRQILGQKVEFLVSFYNNEISEKSEIFDDQFSVERPDGSNFTLKIRSTKLEDSAMYFCASSESTGELFFGEGSRLTVL.

This clonotype was counted ten times or more. The rearrangement joins TRBV11-2 to TRBJ2-5, with 7 positions matching TRBD2. Germline CDR1 reads SGHAT; CDR2 reads FQNNGV. This CDR3 region has 14 residues. The V segment lost 5 bases and the J segment 3 bases; nucleotides outside the gene matches: 6. The CDR3 is CASSQGAGKETQYF. CDR3 in DNA: TGTGCCAGCAGCCAAGGAGCGGGGAAAGAGACCCAGTACTTC.

In this sample, this clonotype turned up many times. This rearrangement joins TRBV6-9 to TRBJ2-7; D is unresolved. Trimming removed 4 bases at V and 7 bases at J, with 11 bases between. Germline lookup yields CDR1 MNHGY and CDR2 SVAAGI. This CDR3 comprises 12 residues. The CDR3 sequence is CASSSLSGEQYF. The CDR3 coding sequence is TGTGCCAGCAGTTCCCTGTCCGGGGAGCAGTACTTC.

This clonotype was seen a single time. A much bigger clone sits one base away, suggesting this may be a read error. The CDR3 carries no conserved terminal phenylalanine or tryptophan, so it likely arises from a read error. The V and J genes are TRBV6-1 and TRBJ1-2, with D possibly being TRBD1 (6 bases). This CDR3 is built from 14 residues. V lost 2 bases and J 4 bases, leaving 11 bases between the germline ends. Per the germline V gene, CDR1 is MNHNS and CDR2 is SASEGT. CDR3 sequence: CASSETGTTYGYTS. The CDR3 region has the DNA TGTGCCAGCAGTGAAACCGGGACAACCTATGGCTACACCTCC.

Ten or more counts support this clonotype. V is TRBV28 and J is TRBJ1-1; D gene ambiguous. Germline CDR1 and CDR2: MDHEN and SYDVKM. Deletions cut 11 bases from V and 5 bases from J, with 18 bases between. This CDR3 is built from 13 residues. CDR3 loop: CAGKGGVSTEAFF. The CDR3, as DNA: TGTGCCGGTAAAGGCGGGGTTTCAACTGAAGCTTTCTTT.

The rearrangement uses TRBV7-8 and TRBJ1-4; D gene uncertain. V dropped 8 bases and J dropped 8 bases, with 18 bases sitting between them. The V gene's germline CDR1 is SGHVS and CDR2 FQNEAQ. The CDR3 contains 14 residues. CDR3 in amino acids: CASFQDGEEEKLFF. The CDR3 coding sequence is TGTGCCAGCTTCCAAGACGGGGAGGAGGAAAAACTGTTTTTT.

The table lists this clonotype with a few counts. The chain joins TRBV7-2 to TRBJ2-7; D might be TRBD1 or TRBD2, each matching 6 bases. V lost 1 base to trimming and J lost 5 bases, with 21 bases between them. Germline V gives CDR1 SGHTA, CDR2 FQGNSA. The CDR3 length is 17 residues. For the CDR3, the DNA is TGTGCCAGCAGCTTAGTCGGGACTCCGAGGGGGGTCCACGAGCAGTACTTC. Protein: CASSLVGTPRGVHEQYF.

This clonotype was recorded at least ten times. V is TRBV12-3 or TRBV12-4 and J is TRBJ2-2; D gene ambiguous. The length of the CDR3 is 15 residues. The V end lost 1 base, the J end lost 0 bases, and 6 bases lay between the germline ends. In DNA form, the CDR3 reads TGTGCCAGCAGTTTAGGAGAGACGAACACCGGGGAGCTGTTTTTT. Translated, it gives CASSLGETNTGELFF.

This chain uses TRBV2 with TRBJ2-1, with 15 bases identical to TRBD2. CDR3 size: 18 residues. Unmatched junction bases numbered 13, after V lost 6 bases and J lost 7 bases. Germline V gene lookup returns CDR1 SNHLY and CDR2 FYNNEI. The CDR3 nucleotides are TGTGCCAGCAGCGGAAGTGGACTAGCGGGAGGGCCAGGGAATGAGCAGTTCTTC. Translation: CASSGSGLAGGPGNEQFF.

The rearrangement uses TRBV28 and TRBJ2-7; D possibly uses TRBD1 or TRBD2 (5 bases each). Germline values: CDR1 MDHEN, CDR2 SYDVKM. The V and J ends lost 2 bases and 3 bases respectively, with 14 bases between them. The CDR3 extends over 15 amino acids. CDR3 DNA sequence: TGTGCCAGCAGTTTACTGGGGGTCCGGAGCTACGAGCAGTACTTC. Translated: CASSLLGVRSYEQYF.